Following are 10 T cell receptor beta chains from one sample sequenced in a study of T cell responses to AZD1222 COVID-19 vaccine. Sequenced by immunoSEQ multiplex PCR; TCRdb stores in-frame clones only, minus some. The sample lists 120,000 to 150,000 clones, more than 90% seen once, with 3% to 3.5% in the top ten. The sample consisted of peripheral blood, taken on day 0 of AZD1222 vaccination. These receptors originate from an adult in good health.

The chain couples TRBV3-1 (or the pseudogene TRBV3-2) to TRBJ2-2; the D call may be TRBD1 or TRBD2 (5 bases each). Germline V lookup: CDR1 LGHDT, CDR2 YNNKEL (reference sequence). This CDR3 contains 18 residues. Trimming removed 2 bases from V and 4 bases from J, with 20 bases in between. The CDR3 DNA follows: TGTGCCAGCAGCCAAACGGTGTATGGGGGTGTGAGCACCGGGGAGCTGTTTTTT. Its translation is CASSQTVYGGVSTGELFF.

V usage is TRBV28 and J usage is TRBJ2-7; D unclear. Trimming cost V 6 bases and J 5 bases, with 17 bases left between them. Germline-derived CDR1 and CDR2 are MDHEN and SYDVKM. There are 14 residues in the CDR3. The CDR3 DNA follows: TGTGCCAGCAGAATCCCAGGCGACGGCCACGAGCAGTACTTC. Its protein is CASRIPGDGHEQYF.

The table lists this clone with a count of one. CDR3 residues: CASSFGTAGANVLTF. Here the CDR3 DNA reads TGTGCCAGCAGCTTTGGGACAGCTGGGGCCAACGTCCTGACTTTC. J is TRBJ2-6 and V is TRBV5-6; 7 bases map to TRBD1. This CDR3 has 15 residues. Germline V gene sequence: CDR1 SGHDT, CDR2 YYEEEE. Trimming removed 2 bases from V and 2 bases from J; junction bases left unmatched: 1.

This chain joins TRBV24-1 and TRBJ2-1; 7 bases are shared with TRBD2. The length of the CDR3 is 13 residues. Germline assignment: CDR1 KGHDR and CDR2 SFDVKD. The junction had 4 bases not matched to a gene; V was cut back by 7 bases and J by 5 bases. The CDR3 protein is CATSGLGNNEQFF. The CDR3 region has the DNA TGTGCCACCAGCGGACTAGGGAACAATGAGCAGTTCTTC.

About this clone itself: Other DNA variants within this sample encode the same CDR3. This chain's CDR3 is CASSLGQMNTEAFF. CDR3 nucleotide sequence: TGCGCCAGCAGCTTGGGACAGATGAACACTGAAGCTTTCTTT. The V call is TRBV5-1, the J call TRBJ1-1, with a possible D match to TRBD1 (5 bases). Germline V gene data show CDR1 as SGHRS and CDR2 as YFSETQ. The CDR3 contains 14 residues. Trimming cost V 0 bases and J 0 bases, with 6 bases left between them.

The rearrangement joins TRBV30 to TRBJ2-7; possible D gene TRBD1, 6 bases. CDR3 length equals 13 residues. From germline, CDR1 is GTSNPN and CDR2 SVGIG (reference sequence). The V gene lost 8 bases and the J gene lost 2 bases, with 16 bases spanning the gap. The CDR3 bases are TGTGCCGGAAGGGGGTCGGGACCCTACGAGCAGTACTTC. Translation: CAGRGSGPYEQYF.

The chain joins TRBV30 to TRBJ2-1; TRBD2 matches 8 bases. This CDR3 is 14 amino acids long. J was trimmed by 8 bases and V by 2 bases; bases with no gene match: 8. The germline V gene has CDR1 GTSNPN and CDR2 SVGIG (reference sequence). The CDR3 protein is CAWSYGRGLDEQFF. CDR3 in DNA: TGTGCCTGGAGTTACGGGAGGGGCCTGGATGAGCAGTTCTTC.

V gene TRBV13 combines with J gene TRBJ2-5, with 10 bases fitting TRBD2. Trimming removed 5 bases from V and 2 bases from J; junction bases left unmatched: 8. Per the germline V gene, CDR1 is PRHDT and CDR2 is FYEKMQ (reference sequence). The CDR3 has 16 amino acids. This chain's CDR3 is CASSGRLAGTQETQYF. The CDR3 nucleotides read TGTGCCAGCAGCGGGCGACTAGCGGGCACTCAAGAGACCCAGTACTTC.

The J gene is TRBJ2-7, the V gene TRBV3-1 (or the pseudogene TRBV3-2); 7 bases fit TRBD2. Germline V gene lookup returns CDR1 LGHDT and CDR2 YNNKEL (reference sequence). This CDR3 comprises 15 residues. With 0 bases clipped from V and 3 bases from J, the junction kept 5 bases outside the gene matches. Written as DNA, the CDR3 is TGTGCCAGCAGCCAAGATCCGCGGGAGAGCTACGAGCAGTACTTC. Its protein product is CASSQDPRESYEQYF.

The CDR3 loop is CARQGSPYTGELFF. In DNA form, the CDR3 reads TGTGCCAGACAGGGCTCTCCGTACACCGGGGAGCTGTTTTTT. The chain uses TRBV7-3 and TRBJ2-2, with D maybe TRBD1 (6 bases). Germline lookup yields CDR1 SGHTA and CDR2 FQGTGA. The germline V and J ends were trimmed by 9 bases and 3 bases, with 14 bases remaining between them. The CDR3 length is 14 residues.